This record looks at one T cell receptor (beta chain) sequence and its context. The antigen remains unidentified. UMIs were added to TCR cDNA along with a universal primer site when it was made by 5'RACE template switching. TCRdb re-derived calls from the 5' RACE reads in MiXCR, one entry per CDR3 protein. The table has some 350,000 distinct CDR3 sequences, around 6.4% seen once; the top ten hold over 14%. The CDR3 is made up of 13 amino acids. The V end lost 0 bases, the J end lost 5 bases, and 5 bases lay between the germline ends. The germline V gene encodes CDR1 LGHNA and CDR2 YNFKEQ. This sample stems from a study of T cells after yellow fever vaccination. As for the study in general: Those fractions that held only low numbers of cells were prepared using the SMART-Seq v4 Ultra Low Input RNA kit. Study findings and constraints: At about 97% for CD4 and about 88% for CD8, most primary-vaccination clones showed up again after the booster. Overall, a small share of clonotypes was seen in both CD4 and CD8 compartments.

The sequence was collected from a young man who received the YFV17D yellow fever vaccine. The material sequenced was PBMCs, taken 5 days after the yellow fever booster vaccination. The chain is built from TRBV4-2 and TRBJ2-1; D is unclear. The CDR3 reads CASSQDSNNEQFF. CDR3 in DNA: TGTGCCAGCAGCCAAGACAGCAACAATGAGCAGTTCTTC.